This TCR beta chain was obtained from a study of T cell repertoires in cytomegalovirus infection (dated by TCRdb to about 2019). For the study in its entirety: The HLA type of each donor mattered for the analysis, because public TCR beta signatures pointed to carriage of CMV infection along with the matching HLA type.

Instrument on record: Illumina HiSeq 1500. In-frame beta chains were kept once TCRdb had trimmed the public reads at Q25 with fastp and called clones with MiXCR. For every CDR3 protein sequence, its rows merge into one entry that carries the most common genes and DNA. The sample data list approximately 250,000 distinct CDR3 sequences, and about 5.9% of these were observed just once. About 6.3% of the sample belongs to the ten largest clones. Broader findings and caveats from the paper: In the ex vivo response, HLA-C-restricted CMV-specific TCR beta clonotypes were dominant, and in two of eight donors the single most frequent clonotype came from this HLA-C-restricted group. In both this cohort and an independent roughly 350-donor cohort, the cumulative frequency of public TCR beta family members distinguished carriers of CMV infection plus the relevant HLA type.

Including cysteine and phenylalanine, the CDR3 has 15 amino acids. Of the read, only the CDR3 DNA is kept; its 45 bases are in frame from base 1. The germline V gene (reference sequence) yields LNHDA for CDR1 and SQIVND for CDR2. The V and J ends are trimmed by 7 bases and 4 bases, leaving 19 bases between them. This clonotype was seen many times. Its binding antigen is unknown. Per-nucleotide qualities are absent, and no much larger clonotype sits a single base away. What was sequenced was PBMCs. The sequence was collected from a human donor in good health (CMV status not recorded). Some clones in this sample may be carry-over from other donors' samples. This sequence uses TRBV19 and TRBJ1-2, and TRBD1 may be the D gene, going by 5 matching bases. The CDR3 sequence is CASNTERDGGYGYTF. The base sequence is TGTGCCAGTAACACTGAGCGGGACGGCGGCTATGGCTACACCTTC.